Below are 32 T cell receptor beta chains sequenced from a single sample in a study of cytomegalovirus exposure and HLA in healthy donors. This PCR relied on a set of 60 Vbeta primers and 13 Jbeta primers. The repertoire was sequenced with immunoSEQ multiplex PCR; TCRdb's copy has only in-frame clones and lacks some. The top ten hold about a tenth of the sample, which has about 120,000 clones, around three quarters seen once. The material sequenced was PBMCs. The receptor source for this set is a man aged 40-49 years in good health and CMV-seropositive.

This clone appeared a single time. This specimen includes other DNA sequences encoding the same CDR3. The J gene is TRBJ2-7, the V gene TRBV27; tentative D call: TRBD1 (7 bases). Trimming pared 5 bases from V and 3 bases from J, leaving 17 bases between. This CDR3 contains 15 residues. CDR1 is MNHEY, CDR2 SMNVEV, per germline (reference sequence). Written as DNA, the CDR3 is TGTGCCAGCAGTCCCAGGACAGGAGGGTTCTACGAGCAGTACTTC. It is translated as CASSPRTGGFYEQYF.

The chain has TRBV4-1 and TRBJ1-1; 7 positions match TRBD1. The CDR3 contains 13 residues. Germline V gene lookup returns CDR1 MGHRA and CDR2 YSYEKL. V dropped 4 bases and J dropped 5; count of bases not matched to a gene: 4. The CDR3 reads CASSPGGQTEAFF. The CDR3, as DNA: TGCGCCAGCAGCCCAGGGGGGCAAACTGAAGCTTTCTTT.

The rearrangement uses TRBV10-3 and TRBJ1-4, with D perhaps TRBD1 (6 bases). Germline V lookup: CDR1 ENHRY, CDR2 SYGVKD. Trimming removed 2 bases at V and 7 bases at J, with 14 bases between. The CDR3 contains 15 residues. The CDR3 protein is CAISEGQGKGEKLFF. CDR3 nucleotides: TGTGCCATCAGTGAGGGGCAGGGGAAGGGTGAAAAACTGTTTTTT.

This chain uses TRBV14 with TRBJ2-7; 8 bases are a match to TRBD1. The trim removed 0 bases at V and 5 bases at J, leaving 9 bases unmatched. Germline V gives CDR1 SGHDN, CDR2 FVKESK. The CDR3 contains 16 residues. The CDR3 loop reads CASSQDGARGHDEQYF. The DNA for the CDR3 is TGTGCCAGCAGCCAAGATGGGGCCAGGGGGCACGACGAGCAGTACTTC.

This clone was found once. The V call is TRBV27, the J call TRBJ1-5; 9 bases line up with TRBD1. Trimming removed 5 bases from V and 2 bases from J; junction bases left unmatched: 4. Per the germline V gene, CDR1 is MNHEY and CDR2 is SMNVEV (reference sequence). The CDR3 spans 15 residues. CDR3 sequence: CASSAWTGGNQPQHF. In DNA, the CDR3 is TGTGCCAGCAGTGCCTGGACAGGGGGCAATCAGCCCCAGCATTTT.

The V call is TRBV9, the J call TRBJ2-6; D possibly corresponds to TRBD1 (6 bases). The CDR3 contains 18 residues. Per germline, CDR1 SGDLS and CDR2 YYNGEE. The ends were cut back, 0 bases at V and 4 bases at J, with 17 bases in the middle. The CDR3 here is CASSVAGVGFLGANVLTF. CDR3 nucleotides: TGTGCCAGCAGCGTAGCAGGGGTAGGGTTTCTAGGGGCCAACGTCCTGACTTTC. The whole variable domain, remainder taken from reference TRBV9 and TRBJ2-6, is DSGVTQTPKHLITATGQRVTLRCSPRSGDLSVYWYQQSLDQGLQFLIQYYNGEERAKGNILERFSAQQFPDLHSELNLSSLELGDSALYFCASSVAGVGFLGANVLTFGAGSRLTVL.

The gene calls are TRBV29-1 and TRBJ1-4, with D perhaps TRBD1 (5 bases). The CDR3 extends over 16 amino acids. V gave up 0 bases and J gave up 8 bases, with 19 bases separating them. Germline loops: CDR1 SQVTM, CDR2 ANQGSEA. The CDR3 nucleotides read TGCAGCGTTGAAGAAGGTGGCAGGGCCCTTGGGGAAAAACTGTTTTTT. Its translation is CSVEEGGRALGEKLFF.

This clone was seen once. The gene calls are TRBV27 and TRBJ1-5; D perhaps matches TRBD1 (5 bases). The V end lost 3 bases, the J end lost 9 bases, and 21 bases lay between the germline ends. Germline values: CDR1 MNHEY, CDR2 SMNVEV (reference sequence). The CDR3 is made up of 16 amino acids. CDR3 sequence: CASSFDGRRAGVPQHF. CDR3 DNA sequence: TGTGCCAGCAGTTTTGACGGTCGGAGGGCGGGGGTGCCCCAGCATTTT.

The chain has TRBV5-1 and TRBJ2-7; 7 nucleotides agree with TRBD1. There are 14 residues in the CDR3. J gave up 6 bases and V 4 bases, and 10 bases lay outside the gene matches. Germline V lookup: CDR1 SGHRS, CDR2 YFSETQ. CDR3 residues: CASSTGTALREQYF. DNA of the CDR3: TGCGCCAGCAGCACCGGGACAGCCCTTCGCGAGCAGTACTTC.

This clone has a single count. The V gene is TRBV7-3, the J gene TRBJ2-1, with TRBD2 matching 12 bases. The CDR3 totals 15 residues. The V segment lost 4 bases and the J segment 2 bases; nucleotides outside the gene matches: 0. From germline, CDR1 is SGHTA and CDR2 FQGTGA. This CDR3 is CASSSSGGAYNEQFF. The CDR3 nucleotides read TGTGCCAGCAGCTCTAGCGGGGGGGCCTACAATGAGCAGTTCTTC.

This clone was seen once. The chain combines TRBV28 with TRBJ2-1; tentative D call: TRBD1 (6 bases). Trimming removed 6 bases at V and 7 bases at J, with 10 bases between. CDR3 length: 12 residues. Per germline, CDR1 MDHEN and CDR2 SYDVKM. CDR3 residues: CASSRGGNEQFF. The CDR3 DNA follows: TGTGCCAGCAGCCGAGGGGGAAATGAGCAGTTCTTC.

The CDR3, as DNA: TGTGCCAGCAGTTTCGGACAGAGTCAGCCCCAGCATTTT. It specifies CASSFGQSQPQHF. This rearrangement joins TRBV27 to TRBJ1-5; the D gene is possibly TRBD1 (6 bases). The CDR3 extends over 13 amino acids. Germline lookup yields CDR1 MNHEY and CDR2 SMNVEV (reference sequence). Trimming removed 3 bases from V and 6 bases from J, with 9 bases in between.

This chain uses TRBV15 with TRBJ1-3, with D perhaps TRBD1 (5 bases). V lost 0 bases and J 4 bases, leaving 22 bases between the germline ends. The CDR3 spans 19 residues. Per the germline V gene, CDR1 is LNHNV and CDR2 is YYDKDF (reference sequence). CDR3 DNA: TGTGCCACCAGCAGAGACCCGGGGGGGTGGGGTCGGAGGGGAAACACCATATATTTT. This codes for CATSRDPGGWGRRGNTIYF.

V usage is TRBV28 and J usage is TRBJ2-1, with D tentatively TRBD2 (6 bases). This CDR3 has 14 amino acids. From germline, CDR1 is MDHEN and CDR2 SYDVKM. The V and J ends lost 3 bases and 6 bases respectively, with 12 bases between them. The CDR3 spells CASSFRGTPNEQFF. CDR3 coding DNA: TGTGCCAGCAGTTTCCGGGGGACTCCCAATGAGCAGTTCTTC.

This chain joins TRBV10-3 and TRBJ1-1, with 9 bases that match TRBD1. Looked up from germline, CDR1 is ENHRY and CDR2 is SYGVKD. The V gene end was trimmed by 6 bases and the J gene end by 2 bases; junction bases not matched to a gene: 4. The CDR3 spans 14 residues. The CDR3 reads CAISKTGGNTEAFF. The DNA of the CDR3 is TGTGCCATCAGCAAGACAGGGGGTAACACTGAAGCTTTCTTT.

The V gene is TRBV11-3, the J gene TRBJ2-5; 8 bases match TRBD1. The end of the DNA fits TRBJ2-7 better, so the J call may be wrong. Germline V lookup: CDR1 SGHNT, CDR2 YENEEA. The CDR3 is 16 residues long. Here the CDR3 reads CASSLGAGQGPHEQYF. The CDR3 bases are TGTGCCAGCAGCTTAGGGGCCGGACAGGGTCCCCACGAGCAGTACTTC.

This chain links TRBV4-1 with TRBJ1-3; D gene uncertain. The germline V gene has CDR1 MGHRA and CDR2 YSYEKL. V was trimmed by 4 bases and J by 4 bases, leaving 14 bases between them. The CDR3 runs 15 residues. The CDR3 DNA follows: TGCGCCAGCAGCCCCCTAGTTGACTCGGGAAACACCATATATTTT. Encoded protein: CASSPLVDSGNTIYF.

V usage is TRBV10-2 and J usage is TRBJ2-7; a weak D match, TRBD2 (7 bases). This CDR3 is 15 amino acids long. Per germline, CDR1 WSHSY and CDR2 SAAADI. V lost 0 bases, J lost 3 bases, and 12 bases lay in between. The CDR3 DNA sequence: TGCGCCAGCAGTGAGTCGGGGGGGGGCATCTACGAGCAGTACTTC. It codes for CASSESGGGIYEQYF.

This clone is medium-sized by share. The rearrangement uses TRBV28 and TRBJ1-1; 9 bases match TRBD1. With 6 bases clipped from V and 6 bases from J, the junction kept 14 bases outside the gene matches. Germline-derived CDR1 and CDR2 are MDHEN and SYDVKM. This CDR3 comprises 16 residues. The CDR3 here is CASRPLATGGGAEAFF. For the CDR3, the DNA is TGTGCCAGCAGACCTTTGGCCACAGGGGGCGGGGCTGAAGCTTTCTTT.

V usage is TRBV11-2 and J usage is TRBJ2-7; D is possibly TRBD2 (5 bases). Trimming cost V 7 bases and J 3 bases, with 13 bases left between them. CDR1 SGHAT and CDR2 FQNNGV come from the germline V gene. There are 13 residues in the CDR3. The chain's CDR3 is CASNQVGSYEQYF. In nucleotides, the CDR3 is TGTGCCAGCAACCAGGTGGGGAGCTACGAGCAGTACTTC. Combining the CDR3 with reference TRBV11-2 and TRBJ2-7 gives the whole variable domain EAGVAQSPRYKIIEKRQSVAFWCNPISGHATLYWYQQILGQGPKLLIQFQNNGVVDDSQLPKDRFSAERLKGVDSTLKIQPAKLEDSAVYLCASNQVGSYEQYFGPGTRLTVT.

The DNA for the CDR3 is TGTGCCAGCAGCGCAGGGGGAATGACTAACTATGGCTACACCTTC. Its protein is CASSAGGMTNYGYTF. V usage is TRBV5-6 and J usage is TRBJ1-2; 7 bases are shared with TRBD1. The length of the CDR3 is 15 residues. The germline CDR1 and CDR2 sequences are SGHDT and YYEEEE. V was clipped by 4 bases and J by 0 bases; unmatched bases: 6.

For the CDR3, the DNA is TGTGCCAGCGGGGGGGGAGTTCTCGGCTCCTATAATTCACCCCTCCACTTT. Protein product: CASGGGVLGSYNSPLHF. The rearrangement joins TRBV7-2 to TRBJ1-6; possibly TRBD1 for D (5 bases). This CDR3 is 17 amino acids long. V was clipped by 8 bases and J by 0 bases, with 17 bases between them. Germline V gene lookup returns CDR1 SGHTA and CDR2 FQGNSA.

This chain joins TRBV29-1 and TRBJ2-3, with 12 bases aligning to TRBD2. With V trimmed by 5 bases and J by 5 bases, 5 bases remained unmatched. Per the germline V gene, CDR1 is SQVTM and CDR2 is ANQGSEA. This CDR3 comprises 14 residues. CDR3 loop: CSVWTSGVGDTQYF. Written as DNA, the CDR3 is TGCAGCGTTTGGACTAGCGGGGTCGGAGATACGCAGTATTTT.

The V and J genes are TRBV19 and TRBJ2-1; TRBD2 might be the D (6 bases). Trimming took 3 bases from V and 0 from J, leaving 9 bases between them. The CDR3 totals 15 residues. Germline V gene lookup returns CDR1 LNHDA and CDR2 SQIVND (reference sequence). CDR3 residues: CASSIAGSSYNEQFF. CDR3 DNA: TGTGCCAGTAGTATTGCGGGAAGCTCCTACAATGAGCAGTTCTTC.

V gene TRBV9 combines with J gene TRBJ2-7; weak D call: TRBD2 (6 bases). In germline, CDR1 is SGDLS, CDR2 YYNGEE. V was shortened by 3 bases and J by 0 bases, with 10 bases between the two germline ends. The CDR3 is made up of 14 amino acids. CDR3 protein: CASSDRGTSYEQYF. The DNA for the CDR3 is TGTGCCAGCAGCGACCGGGGGACCTCCTACGAGCAGTACTTC.

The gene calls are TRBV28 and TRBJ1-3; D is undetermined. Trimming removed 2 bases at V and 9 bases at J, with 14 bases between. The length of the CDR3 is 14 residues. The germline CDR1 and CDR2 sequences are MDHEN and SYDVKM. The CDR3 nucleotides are TGTGCCAGCAGTTTAGATAGCACTCGGGTCACCATATATTTT. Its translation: CASSLDSTRVTIYF.

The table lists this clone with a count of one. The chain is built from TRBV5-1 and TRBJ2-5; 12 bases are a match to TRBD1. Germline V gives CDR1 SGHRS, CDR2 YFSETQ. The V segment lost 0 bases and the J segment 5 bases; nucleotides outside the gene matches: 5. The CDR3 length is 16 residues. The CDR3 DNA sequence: TGCGCCAGCAGCTTGGGGGGGACAGGGGGCGCCGAGACCCAGTACTTC. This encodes CASSLGGTGGAETQYF.

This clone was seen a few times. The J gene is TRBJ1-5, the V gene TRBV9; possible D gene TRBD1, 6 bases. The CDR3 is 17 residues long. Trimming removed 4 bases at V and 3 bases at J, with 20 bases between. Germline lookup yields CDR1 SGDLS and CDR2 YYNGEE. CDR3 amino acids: CASSQDWRQAPNQPQHF. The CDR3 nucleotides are TGTGCCAGCAGCCAAGATTGGAGACAGGCCCCCAATCAGCCCCAGCATTTT.

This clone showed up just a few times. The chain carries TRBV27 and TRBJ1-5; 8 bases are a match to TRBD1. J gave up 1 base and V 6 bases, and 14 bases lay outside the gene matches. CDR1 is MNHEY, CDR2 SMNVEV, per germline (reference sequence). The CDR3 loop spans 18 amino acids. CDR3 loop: CASSRSTGGVGSNQPQHF. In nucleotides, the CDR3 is TGTGCCAGCAGCCGAAGTACAGGGGGAGTAGGGAGCAATCAGCCCCAGCATTTT.

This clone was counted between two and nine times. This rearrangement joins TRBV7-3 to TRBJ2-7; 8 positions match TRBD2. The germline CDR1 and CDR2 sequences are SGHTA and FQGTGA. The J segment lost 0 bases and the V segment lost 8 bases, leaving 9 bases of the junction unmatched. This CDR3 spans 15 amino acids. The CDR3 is CASLTLLAVSYEQYF. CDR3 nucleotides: TGTGCCAGCCTCACCTTACTAGCGGTCTCCTACGAGCAGTACTTC.

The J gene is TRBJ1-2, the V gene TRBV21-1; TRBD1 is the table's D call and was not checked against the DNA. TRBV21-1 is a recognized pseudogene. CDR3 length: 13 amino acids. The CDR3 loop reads CASSKDSPGGYTF. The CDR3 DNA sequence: TGTGCCAGCAGCAAAGACAGTCCCGGTGGCTACACCTTC.

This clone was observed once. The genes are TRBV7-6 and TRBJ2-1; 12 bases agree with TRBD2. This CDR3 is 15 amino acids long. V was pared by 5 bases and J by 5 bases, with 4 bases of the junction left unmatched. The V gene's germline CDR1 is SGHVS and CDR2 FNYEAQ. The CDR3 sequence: CASSPTSGGHNEQFF. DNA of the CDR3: TGTGCCAGCAGCCCAACTAGCGGGGGGCACAATGAGCAGTTCTTC. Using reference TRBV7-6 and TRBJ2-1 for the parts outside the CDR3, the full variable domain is GAGVSQSPRYKVTKRGQDVALRCDPISGHVSLYWYRQALGQGPEFLTYFNYEAQQDKSGLPNDRFSAERPEGSISTLTIQRTEQRDSAMYRCASSPTSGGHNEQFFGPGTRLTVL.